This paragraph covers one T cell receptor (beta chain) sequence. Genomic DNA templated the TCR beta VDJ and CDR3 profiling. Using its own MiXCR run on the reads, TCRdb lists one record per CDR3 protein. The sample has 200,000 to 300,000 distinct CDR3 sequences; approximately 79% are singletons. The sequenced patients had an expansion of CD8+CD57+ cells seen by flow cytometry. These data are taken from a study of CD8+CD57+ T cells in acquired aplastic anemia. This CDR3 comprises 17 residues. From germline, CDR1 is MNHNS and CDR2 SASEGT. The V gene lost 4 bases and the J gene lost 5 bases, with 18 bases spanning the gap.

This clonotype was obtained from a human donor with aplastic anemia. The V call is TRBV6-1, the J call TRBJ1-6, with D perhaps TRBD1 (5 bases). Sequences were obtained from sorted CD4+, CD8+, or CD8+CD57+ T cells (not recorded which) from PBMCs. The chain's CDR3 is CASSALAGTEHNSPLHF. The CDR3 region has the DNA TGTGCCAGCAGTGCGCTAGCGGGGACGGAACATAATTCACCCCTCCACTTT.